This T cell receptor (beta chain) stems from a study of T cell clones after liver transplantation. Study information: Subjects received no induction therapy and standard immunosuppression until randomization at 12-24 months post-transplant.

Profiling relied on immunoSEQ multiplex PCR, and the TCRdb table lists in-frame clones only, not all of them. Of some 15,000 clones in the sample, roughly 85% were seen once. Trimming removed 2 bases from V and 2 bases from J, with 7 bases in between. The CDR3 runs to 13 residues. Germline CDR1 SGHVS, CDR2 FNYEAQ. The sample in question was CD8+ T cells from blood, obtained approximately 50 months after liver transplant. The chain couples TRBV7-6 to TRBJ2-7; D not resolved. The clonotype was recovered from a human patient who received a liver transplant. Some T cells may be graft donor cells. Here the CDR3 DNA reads TGTGCCAGCAGCTTAAAGCCACCCTACGAGCAGTACTTC. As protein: CASSLKPPYEQYF.